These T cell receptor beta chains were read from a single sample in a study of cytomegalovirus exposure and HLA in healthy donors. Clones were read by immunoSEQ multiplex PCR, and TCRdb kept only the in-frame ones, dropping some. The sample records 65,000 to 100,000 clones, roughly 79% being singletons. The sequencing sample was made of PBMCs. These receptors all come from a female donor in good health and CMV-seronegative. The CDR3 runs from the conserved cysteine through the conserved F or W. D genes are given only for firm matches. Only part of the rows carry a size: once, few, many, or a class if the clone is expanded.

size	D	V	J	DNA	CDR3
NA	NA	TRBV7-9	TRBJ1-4	TGTGCCAGCTCAGGGGAAGCAACTAATGAAAAACTGTTTTTT	CASSGEATNEKLFF
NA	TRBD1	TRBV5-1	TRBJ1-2	TGCGCCAGCAGCTGGGACAGGGAAGGCTACACCTTC	CASSWDREGYTF
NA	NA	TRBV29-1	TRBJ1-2	TGCAGCGTTGAAGGAGGTGGGACTTATGGCTACACCTTC	CSVEGGGTYGYTF
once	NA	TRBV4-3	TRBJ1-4	TGCGCCAGCAGCCAAGAGCAGGGGACGGGATCAACTAATGAAAAACTGTTTTTT	CASSQEQGTGSTNEKLFF
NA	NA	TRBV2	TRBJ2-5	TGTGCCAGCAGTGACTCAGACTCCTACCGGGAGACCCAGTACTTC	CASSDSDSYRETQYF
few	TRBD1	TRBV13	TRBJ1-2	TGTGCCAGCAGCGCCCAGGGGGCTGGGGTCTATGGCTACACCTTC	CASSAQGAGVYGYTF
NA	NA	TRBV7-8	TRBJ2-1	TGTGCCAGCAGCTTGGCGCGGGGCTACAATGAGCAGTTCTTC	CASSLARGYNEQFF
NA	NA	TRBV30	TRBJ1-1	TGTGCCCGCACTTGGCAGGTGGGCACTGAAGCTTTCTTT	CARTWQVGTEAFF
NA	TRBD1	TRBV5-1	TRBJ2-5	TGCGCCAGCAGTTTGCCGGGACAGGGGTTGGAGACCCAGTACTTC	CASSLPGQGLETQYF
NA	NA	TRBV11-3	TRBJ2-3	TGTGCCAGCAGCTTAGGTTCTAGCACAGATACGCAGTATTTT	CASSLGSSTDTQYF
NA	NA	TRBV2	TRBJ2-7	TGTGCCAGCAGCGAGGGTTCCATAAGGGAGCAGTACTTC	CASSEGSIREQYF
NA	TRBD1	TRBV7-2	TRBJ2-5	TGTGCCAGCAGCTTAGGGGGGACAGGGGGACAAGAGACCCAGTACTTC	CASSLGGTGGQETQYF
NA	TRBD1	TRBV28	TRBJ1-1	TGTGCCAGCAGTGCCTGGGGGACAGGGAACACTGAAGCTTTCTTT	CASSAWGTGNTEAFF
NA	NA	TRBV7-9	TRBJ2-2	TGTGCCAGCAACAATTTCAGGGACACCGGGGAGCTGTTTTTT	CASNNFRDTGELFF
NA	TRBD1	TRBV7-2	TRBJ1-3	TGTGCCAGCAGCTTAGACAGGGGGGGAACCTCTGGAAACACCATATATTTT	CASSLDRGGTSGNTIYF
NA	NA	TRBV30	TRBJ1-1	TGTGCCTGGAGTTTGGGAGGTAGGGACACTGAAGCTTTCTTT	CAWSLGGRDTEAFF
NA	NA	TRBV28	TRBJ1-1	TGTGCCAGCAGTTTACGAACAGGGAAAACTGAAGCTTTCTTT	CASSLRTGKTEAFF
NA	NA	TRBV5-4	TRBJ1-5	TGTGCCAGCAGCAAAGGGGTTGGGAATCAGCCCCAGCATTTT	CASSKGVGNQPQHF
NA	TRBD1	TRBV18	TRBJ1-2	TGTGCCAGCTCACCCGCGACAGGGTACGGCTACACCTTC	CASSPATGYGYTF
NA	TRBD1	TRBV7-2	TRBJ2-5	TGTGCCAGCAGCTTAGGGACAGGACGGGAGACCCAGTACTTC	CASSLGTGRETQYF
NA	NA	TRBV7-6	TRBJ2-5	TGTGCCAGCAGCTTAGGAACAATACAAGAGACCCAGTACTTC	CASSLGTIQETQYF
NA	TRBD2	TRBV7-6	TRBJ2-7	TGTGCCAGCAGCCAGGGACTAGCGGCCGAGCAGTACTTC	CASSQGLAAEQYF
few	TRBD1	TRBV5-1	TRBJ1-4	TGCGCCAGCAGCTCCGGGACAGAGGGTGAAAAACTGTTTTTT	CASSSGTEGEKLFF
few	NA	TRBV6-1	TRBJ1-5	TGTGCCAGCAGTACTATTGGGCCCCAGCATTTT	CASSTIGPQHF
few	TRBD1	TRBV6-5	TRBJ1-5	TGTGCCAGCAGTTCCGACAGGGATAATCAGCCCCAGCATTTT	CASSSDRDNQPQHF
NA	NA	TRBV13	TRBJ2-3	TGTGCCAGCAGCTTCTCTGACTCGTCTAGCACAGATACGCAGTATTTT	CASSFSDSSSTDTQYF
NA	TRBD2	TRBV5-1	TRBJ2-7	TGCGCCAGCAGGCCCCTAGCGGGAGTAGTCTCCTACGAGCAGTACTTC	CASRPLAGVVSYEQYF
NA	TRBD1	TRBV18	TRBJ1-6	TGTGCCAGCTCACCAGGGACAGGGGATTCACCCCTCCACTTT	CASSPGTGDSPLHF
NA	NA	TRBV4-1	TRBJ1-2	TGCGCCAGCAGCCACACCCTTAGCGCGCAAGGCTACACCTTC	CASSHTLSAQGYTF
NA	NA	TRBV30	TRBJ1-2	TGTGCCTGGAGTCCTGCGGGAGGGTTTAACTATGGCTACACCTTC	CAWSPAGGFNYGYTF
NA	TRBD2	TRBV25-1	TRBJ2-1	TGTGCCAGCAGTGAGCGGGAGTCAATAAACAATGAGCAGTTCTTC	CASSERESINNEQFF
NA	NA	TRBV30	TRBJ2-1	TGTGCCTGGAGTGCTCTAGGGGTCGAGCAGTTCTTC	CAWSALGVEQFF
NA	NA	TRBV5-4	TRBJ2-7	TGTGCCAGCAGCCCCGGGACTAGGGGGCACCACGAGCAGTACTTC	CASSPGTRGHHEQYF
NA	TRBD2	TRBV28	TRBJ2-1	TGTGCCAGCAGTCGGGCCCTCCCTAGCGGCTCCTACAATGAGCAGTTCTTC	CASSRALPSGSYNEQFF
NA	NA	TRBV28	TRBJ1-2	TGTGCCAGCAGTTTTGGCAGGGGTGGGTATGGCTACACCTTC	CASSFGRGGYGYTF
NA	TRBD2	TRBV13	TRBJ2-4	TGTGCCAGCAGCTTATATCTAGCGGGCTCTCCCCTAGCCAAAAACATTCAGTACTTC	CASSLYLAGSPLAKNIQYF
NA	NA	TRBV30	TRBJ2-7	TGTGACTGGGGCAGGCAGGGGCGAATAATTAGCTCCTACGAGCAGTACTTC	CDWGRQGRIISSYEQYF
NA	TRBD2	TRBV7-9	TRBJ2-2	TGTGCCAGCAGACGGACTAGCGGGAGCACTAACACCGGGGAGCTGTTTTTT	CASRRTSGSTNTGELFF
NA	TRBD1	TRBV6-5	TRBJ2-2	TGTGCCAGCAGTCGGGACAGGGGTCGGGGGGAGCTGTTTTTT	CASSRDRGRGELFF
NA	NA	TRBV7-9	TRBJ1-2	TGTGCCAGCAGCTTAGTAGCGGTCTATGGCTACACCTTC	CASSLVAVYGYTF
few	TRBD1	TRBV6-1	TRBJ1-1	TGTGCCAGCAGTGCGACAGGGGCAACCTCCTACACTGAAGCTTTCTTT	CASSATGATSYTEAFF
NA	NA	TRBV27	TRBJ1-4	TGTGCCAGCAGTCAAGGACAGCCAACTAATGAAAAACTGTTTTTT	CASSQGQPTNEKLFF
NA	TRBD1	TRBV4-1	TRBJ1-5	TGCGCCAGCAGCCAAGCGGACAGGGGAAATCAGCCCCAGCATTTT	CASSQADRGNQPQHF
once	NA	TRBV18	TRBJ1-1	TGTGCCAGCTCCCCAGGGGCAGGGAATGAAGCTTTCTTT	CASSPGAGNEAFF
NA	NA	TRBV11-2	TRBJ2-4	TGTGCCAGCAGCTTAGGCCAGGGAAACATTCAGTACTTC	CASSLGQGNIQYF
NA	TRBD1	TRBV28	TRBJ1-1	TGTGCCAGCAGTGGGGACAGGGGGAACACTGAAGCTTTCTTT	CASSGDRGNTEAFF
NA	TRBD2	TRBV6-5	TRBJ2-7	TGTGCCAGCAGTTACGGGCGGGGGGCCTACGAGCAGTACTTC	CASSYGRGAYEQYF
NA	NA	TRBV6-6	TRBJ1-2	TGTGCCAGCAGTGGAGATTATGGCTACACCTTC	CASSGDYGYTF
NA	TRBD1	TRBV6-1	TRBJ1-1	TGTGCCAGCAGTTTCCAGACAGGGGGAAGTACTGAAGCTTTCTTT	CASSFQTGGSTEAFF
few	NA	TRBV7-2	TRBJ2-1	TGTGCCAGCAGCGTAGCCTCGGGAGCCGGCAATGAGCAGTTCTTC	CASSVASGAGNEQFF
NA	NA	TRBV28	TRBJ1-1	TGTGCCAGCATATCGGGAGTGAACACTGAAGCTTTCTTT	CASISGVNTEAFF
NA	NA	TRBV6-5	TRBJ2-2	TGTGCCAGCAGCTACGAGGTCCCACCGCGGACCGGGGAGCTGTTTTTT	CASSYEVPPRTGELFF
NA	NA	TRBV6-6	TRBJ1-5	TGTGCCAGCAGTCTCAGTGAGGTTCCGCCCCAGCATTTT	CASSLSEVPPQHF
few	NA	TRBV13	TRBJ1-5	TGTGCCAGCAGCTTAGGAGGGGCCGGGCAGCCCCAGCATTTT	CASSLGGAGQPQHF
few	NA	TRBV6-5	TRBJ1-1	TGTGCCAGCAGTTATACGGCGGTCACTGAAGCTTTCTTT	CASSYTAVTEAFF
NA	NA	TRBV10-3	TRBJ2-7	TGTGCCATCAGTGAGATGGGAGCCTACGAGCAGTACTTC	CAISEMGAYEQYF
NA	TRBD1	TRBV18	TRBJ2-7	TGTGCCAGCTCACAAAAGACAGGGATCTACGAGCAGTACTTC	CASSQKTGIYEQYF